The rows below give T cell receptor beta chains drawn from one sample of a study of preoperative IRX-2 immunotherapy in early breast cancer. Sequenced by immunoSEQ multiplex PCR; TCRdb stores in-frame clones only, minus some. The sample yields some 99,000 clones, 86% seen once. The sequencing used tumor tissue, collected after IRX-2 immunotherapy. The receptor source for this set is a human donor with breast cancer. Both conserved end residues are part of each CDR3. The D gene is left open where the match is weak. For some rows the clone size is stated as once, few or many, or as a class when expanded; others skip it.

size,J,V,D,CDR3,DNA
-,TRBJ1-3,TRBV6-8,-,CASSIMAVSGNTIYF,TGTGCCAGCAGCATAATGGCAGTCTCTGGAAACACCATATATTTT
-,TRBJ2-7,TRBV12-5,TRBD2,CASNEGLAGAKGKYF,TGTGCCAGCAACGAGGGACTAGCGGGAGCAAAGGGAAAGTACTTC
-,TRBJ1-2,TRBV12-5,TRBD1,CASERTGTYGYTF,TGTGCTAGTGAACGGACAGGGACCTATGGCTACACCTTC
-,TRBJ1-1,TRBV6-7,-,CASSYSPGESEAFF,TGTGCCAGCAGTTACTCACCAGGGGAGAGTGAAGCTTTCTTT
-,TRBJ2-7,TRBV19,-,CANSGTGQPYEQYF,TGTGCCAACTCCGGGACGGGGCAACCCTACGAGCAGTACTTC
-,TRBJ1-5,TRBV6-8,-,CASMWLSNQPQHF,TGTGCCAGCATGTGGTTGAGCAATCAGCCCCAGCATTTT
-,TRBJ2-7,TRBV2,-,CASSLQQGFYEQYF,TGTGCCAGCAGTTTACAACAGGGTTTTTACGAGCAGTACTTC
-,TRBJ1-2,TRBV28,-,CASETGNYGYTF,TGTGCCAGCGAAACAGGAAACTATGGCTACACCTTC
-,TRBJ1-2,TRBV10-3,-,CAISESTGGGDYGYTF,TGTGCCATCAGTGAGTCAACCGGGGGAGGGGACTATGGCTACACCTTC
-,TRBJ1-2,TRBV6-7,-,CASSEAWLTNYGYTF,TGTGCCAGCAGTGAAGCGTGGTTGACTAACTATGGCTACACCTTC
-,TRBJ2-5,TRBV11-3,-,CASSRQTVDQETQYF,TGTGCCAGCAGCCGACAGACAGTAGACCAAGAGACCCAGTACTTC
once,TRBJ1-1,TRBV10-2,-,CASSATGWTEAFF,TGCGCCAGCAGTGCAACGGGGTGGACTGAAGCTTTCTTT
-,TRBJ2-3,TRBV19,-,CASSVSGWGTDTQYF,TGTGCCAGTAGCGTTAGCGGCTGGGGGACAGATACGCAGTATTTT
-,TRBJ2-1,TRBV19,-,CASSIGDTTYNEQFF,TGTGCCAGTAGTATAGGGGATACCACCTACAATGAGCAGTTCTTC
-,TRBJ1-2,TRBV28,-,CASSSSDPQRYTF,TGTGCCAGCAGTTCAAGTGATCCCCAGCGCTACACCTTC
once,TRBJ1-1,TRBV5-1,-,CASSLVGSSNTEAFF,TGCGCCAGCAGCTTGGTTGGCAGCTCGAACACTGAAGCTTTCTTT
once,TRBJ1-4,TRBV19,TRBD1,CASSLGTGHFEKLFF,TGTGCCAGTAGTTTGGGGACAGGCCATTTTGAAAAACTGTTTTTT
-,TRBJ2-1,TRBV7-1,TRBD2,CASSFGSGGEQFF,TGTGCCAGCAGCTTCGGTAGCGGGGGTGAGCAGTTCTTC
-,TRBJ1-1,TRBV28,-,CASSSPTHEAFF,TGTGCCAGCAGTTCACCGACCCATGAAGCTTTCTTT
-,TRBJ1-2,TRBV11-3,-,CASSLDRKVNYGYTF,TGTGCCAGCAGCTTAGATCGTAAGGTTAACTATGGCTACACCTTC
once,TRBJ1-3,TRBV19,TRBD1,CASSTSGTALGGNTIYF,TGTGCCAGTAGTACCTCCGGGACAGCGCTGGGGGGAAACACCATATATTTT
-,TRBJ1-2,TRBV7-1,-,CASSSTGDYGYTF,TGTGCCAGCAGCTCCACAGGCGATTATGGCTACACCTTC
-,TRBJ1-1,TRBV14,-,CASSPSGGTEAFF,TGTGCCAGCAGCCCCAGCGGGGGGACTGAAGCTTTCTTT
-,TRBJ2-6,TRBV28,TRBD1,CASSRGGAGANVLTF,TGTGCCAGCAGTCGAGGGGGCGCTGGGGCCAACGTCCTGACTTTC
once,TRBJ2-1,TRBV28,-,CASRVPDRHEQFF,TGTGCCAGCAGGGTCCCTGATCGCCATGAGCAGTTCTTC
-,TRBJ2-7,TRBV6-8,TRBD1,CASSLGGSTYEQYF,TGTGCCAGCAGTCTAGGGGGCTCGACCTACGAGCAGTACTTC
-,TRBJ2-5,TRBV25-1,TRBD2,CASSETRAGVGETQYF,TGTGCCAGCAGTGAGACTAGAGCGGGAGTAGGAGAGACCCAGTACTTC
-,TRBJ2-1,TRBV19,TRBD2,CASSELAGGNEQFF,TGTGCCAGTAGTGAACTAGCGGGAGGTAATGAGCAGTTCTTC